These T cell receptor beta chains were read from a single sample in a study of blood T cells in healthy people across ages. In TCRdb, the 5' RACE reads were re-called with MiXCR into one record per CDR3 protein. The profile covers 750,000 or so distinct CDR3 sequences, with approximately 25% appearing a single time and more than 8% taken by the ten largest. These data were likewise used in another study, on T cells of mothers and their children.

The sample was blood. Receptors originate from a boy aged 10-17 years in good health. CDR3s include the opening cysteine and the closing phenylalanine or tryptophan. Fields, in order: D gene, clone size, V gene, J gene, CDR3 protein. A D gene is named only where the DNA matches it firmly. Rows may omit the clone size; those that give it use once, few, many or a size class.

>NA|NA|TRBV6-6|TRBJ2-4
CASSYLPPGEENIQYF
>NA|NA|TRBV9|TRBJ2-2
CASLDANTGELFF
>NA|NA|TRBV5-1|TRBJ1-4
CASSFGQPATNEKLFF
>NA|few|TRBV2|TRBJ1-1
CASSARGNTEAFF
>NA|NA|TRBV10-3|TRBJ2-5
CAISEVQETQYF
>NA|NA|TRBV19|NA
CASSSPGPTYEQYF
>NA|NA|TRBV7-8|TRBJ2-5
CASQRTLQETQYF
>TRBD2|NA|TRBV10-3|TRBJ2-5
CAISQRTSGVQETQYF
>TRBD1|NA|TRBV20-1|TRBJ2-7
CSARATTGASYEQYF
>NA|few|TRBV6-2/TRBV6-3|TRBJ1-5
CASSYEGPQHF
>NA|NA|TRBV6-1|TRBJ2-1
CASSEPLVGYNEQFF
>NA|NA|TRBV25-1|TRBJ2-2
CASSVDTNTGELFF
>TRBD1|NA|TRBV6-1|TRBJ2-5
CASSEVPQGAEETQYF
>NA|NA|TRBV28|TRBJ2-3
CASSLGQLFTDTQYF
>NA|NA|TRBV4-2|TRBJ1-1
CASRFRGAGNTEAFF
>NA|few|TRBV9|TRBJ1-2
CASSETQTGYGYTF
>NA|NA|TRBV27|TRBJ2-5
CASSLQDQETQYF
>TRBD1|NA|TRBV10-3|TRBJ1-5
CAISGDREASNQPQHF
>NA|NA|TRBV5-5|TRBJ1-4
CASSLPVTGINEKLFF
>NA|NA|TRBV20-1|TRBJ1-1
CSARELLNTEAFF
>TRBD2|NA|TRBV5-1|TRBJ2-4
CASSSSGGEENIQYF
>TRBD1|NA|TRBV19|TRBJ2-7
CASRDRENSYEQYF
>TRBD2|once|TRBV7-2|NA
CASSFDSGSLNEQYF
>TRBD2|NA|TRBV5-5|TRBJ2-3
CASSLGGGSGTDTQYF
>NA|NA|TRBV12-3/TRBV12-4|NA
CASSFGWGTQYF
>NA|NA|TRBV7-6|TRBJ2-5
CASTGTLRFQETQYF
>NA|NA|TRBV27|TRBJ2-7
CASSLGGAMSEQYF
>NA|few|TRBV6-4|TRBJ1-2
CASSEPTVYGYTF
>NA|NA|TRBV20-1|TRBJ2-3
CSALWGRTDTQYF
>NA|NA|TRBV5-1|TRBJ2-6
CASSPTSQGSGANVLTF
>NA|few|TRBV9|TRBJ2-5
CASSVQGGQETQYF
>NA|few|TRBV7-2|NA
CASSAPYRAYEQYF
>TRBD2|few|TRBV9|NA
CASSALAGDGYEQYF
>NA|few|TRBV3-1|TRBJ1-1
CASSQVSGRVPTEAFF
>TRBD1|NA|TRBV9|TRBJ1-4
CASSVWGTGGEKLFF
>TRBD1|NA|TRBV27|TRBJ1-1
CASMNRRRGRAGGTEAFF
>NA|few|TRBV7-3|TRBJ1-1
CASSLLANTEAFF
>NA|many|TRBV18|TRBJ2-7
CASSPQGDEQYF
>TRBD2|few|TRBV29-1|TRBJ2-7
CSVEFAGGEREQYF
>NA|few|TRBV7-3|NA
CASSLGLRGNEQFF
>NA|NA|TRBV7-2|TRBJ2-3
CASSRRASPDTQYF
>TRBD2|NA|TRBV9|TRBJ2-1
CASQAAGGSNNEQFF
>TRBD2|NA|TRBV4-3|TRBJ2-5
CVSSQDLAGVQETQYF
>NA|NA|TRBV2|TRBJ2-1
CASSEARLDEQFF
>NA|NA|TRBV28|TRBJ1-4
CASSPSGTRAEKLFF
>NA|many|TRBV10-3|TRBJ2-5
CAISINGDSVGETQYF
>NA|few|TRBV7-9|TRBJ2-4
CASSLVALGAKNIQYF